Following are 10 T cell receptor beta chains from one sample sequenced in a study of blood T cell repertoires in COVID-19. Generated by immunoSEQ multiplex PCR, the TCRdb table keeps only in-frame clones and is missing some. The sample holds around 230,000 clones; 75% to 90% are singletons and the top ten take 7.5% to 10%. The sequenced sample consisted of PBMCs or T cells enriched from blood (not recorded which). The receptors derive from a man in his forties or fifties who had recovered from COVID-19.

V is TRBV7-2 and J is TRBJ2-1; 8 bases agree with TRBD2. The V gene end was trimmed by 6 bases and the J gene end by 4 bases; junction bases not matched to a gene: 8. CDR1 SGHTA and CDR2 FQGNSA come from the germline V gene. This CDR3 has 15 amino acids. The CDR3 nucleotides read TGTGCCAGCAGTTTTCGGGGGGGATCTTACAATGAGCAGTTCTTC. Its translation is CASSFRGGSYNEQFF.

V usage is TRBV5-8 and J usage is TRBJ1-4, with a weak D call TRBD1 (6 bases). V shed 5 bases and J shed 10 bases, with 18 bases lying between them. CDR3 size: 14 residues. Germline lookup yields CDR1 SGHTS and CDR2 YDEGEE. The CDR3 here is CASRPGPSRGKLFF. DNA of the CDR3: TGTGCCAGCAGACCCGGCCCCTCCAGGGGAAAACTGTTTTTT.

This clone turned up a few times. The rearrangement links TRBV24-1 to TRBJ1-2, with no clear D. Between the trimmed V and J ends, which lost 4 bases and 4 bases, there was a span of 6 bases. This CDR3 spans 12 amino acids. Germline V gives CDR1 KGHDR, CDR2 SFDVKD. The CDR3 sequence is CATSDYSYGYTF. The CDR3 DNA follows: TGTGCCACCAGTGACTACAGCTATGGCTACACCTTC.

The CDR3 loop reads CSARQGGEKLFF. CDR3 nucleotide sequence: TGCAGCGCGCGACAGGGGGGTGAAAAACTGTTTTTT. The gene calls are TRBV29-1 and TRBJ1-4; 9 bases line up with TRBD1. V lost 7 bases, J lost 7 bases, and 4 bases stayed unmatched. The CDR3 has 12 residues. Germline V lookup: CDR1 SQVTM, CDR2 ANQGSEA.

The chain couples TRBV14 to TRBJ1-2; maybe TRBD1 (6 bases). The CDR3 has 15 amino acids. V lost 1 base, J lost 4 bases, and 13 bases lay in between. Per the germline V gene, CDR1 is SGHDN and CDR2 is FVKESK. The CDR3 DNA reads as TGTGCCAGCAGCCAAGGGTTACAGGGATCCTATGGCTACACCTTC. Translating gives CASSQGLQGSYGYTF.

CDR3 amino acids: CASERTGVNEQFF. CDR3 coding DNA: TGTGCCAGCGAAAGGACAGGGGTCAATGAGCAGTTCTTC. The gene calls are TRBV9 and TRBJ2-1; 9 nucleotides agree with TRBD1. Per the germline V gene, CDR1 is SGDLS and CDR2 is YYNGEE. The CDR3 length is 13 residues. J lost 6 bases, V lost 7 bases, and 5 bases had no gene match.

The chain's CDR3 is CASSTPGGSSTDTQYF. The CDR3 DNA reads TGTGCCAGCAGCACCCCCGGCGGTTCTAGCACAGATACGCAGTATTTT. This chain connects TRBV3-1 (or the pseudogene TRBV3-2) to TRBJ2-3, with D hard to call. The CDR3 spans 16 residues. Germline CDR1 reads LGHDT; CDR2 reads YNNKEL (reference sequence). Between the trimmed V and J ends, which lost 5 bases and 0 bases, there was a span of 15 bases.

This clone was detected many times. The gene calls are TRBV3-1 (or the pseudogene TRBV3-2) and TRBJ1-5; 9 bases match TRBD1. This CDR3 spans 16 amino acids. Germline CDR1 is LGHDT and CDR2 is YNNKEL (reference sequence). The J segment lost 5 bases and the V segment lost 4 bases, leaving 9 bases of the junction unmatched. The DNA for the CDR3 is TGTGCCAGCAGCCGGTCTTACAGGGGGCGGGATCAGCCCCAGCATTTT. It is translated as CASSRSYRGRDQPQHF.

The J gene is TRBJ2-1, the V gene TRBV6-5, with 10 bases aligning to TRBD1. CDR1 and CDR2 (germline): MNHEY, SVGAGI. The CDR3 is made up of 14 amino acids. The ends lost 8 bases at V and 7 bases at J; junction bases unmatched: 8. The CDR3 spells CASSRDRGTNEQFF. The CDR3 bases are TGTGCCAGCTCTCGGGACAGGGGTACGAATGAGCAGTTCTTC.

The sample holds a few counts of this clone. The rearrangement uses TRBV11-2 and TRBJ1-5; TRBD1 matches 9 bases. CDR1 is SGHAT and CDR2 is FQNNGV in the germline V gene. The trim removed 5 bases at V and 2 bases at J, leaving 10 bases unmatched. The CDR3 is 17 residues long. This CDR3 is CASSPHTGGAGNQPQHF. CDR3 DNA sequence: TGTGCCAGCAGCCCACATACAGGGGGCGCGGGCAATCAGCCCCAGCATTTT.